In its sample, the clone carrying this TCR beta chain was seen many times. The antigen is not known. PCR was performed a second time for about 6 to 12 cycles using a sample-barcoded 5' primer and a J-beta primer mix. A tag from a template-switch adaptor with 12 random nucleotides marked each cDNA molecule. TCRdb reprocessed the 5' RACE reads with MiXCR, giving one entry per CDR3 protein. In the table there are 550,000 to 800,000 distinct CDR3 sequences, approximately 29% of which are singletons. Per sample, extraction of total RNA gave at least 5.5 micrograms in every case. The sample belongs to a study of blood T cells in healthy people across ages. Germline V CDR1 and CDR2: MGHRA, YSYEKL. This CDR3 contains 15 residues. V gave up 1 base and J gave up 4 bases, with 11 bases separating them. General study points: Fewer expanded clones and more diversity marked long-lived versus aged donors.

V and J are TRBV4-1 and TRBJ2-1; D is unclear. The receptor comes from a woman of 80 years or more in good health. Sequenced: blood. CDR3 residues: CASSQGSAAYNEQFF. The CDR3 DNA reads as TGCGCCAGCAGCCAAGGGTCGGCAGCATACAATGAGCAGTTCTTC.